These 21 T cell receptor beta chains came from one sample sequenced in a study of cytomegalovirus exposure and HLA in healthy donors. The primer mix had 60 Vbeta and 13 Jbeta primers. Assay used: immunoSEQ multiplex PCR; TCRdb lists only in-frame clones, some missing. The sample includes around 100,000 clones, roughly three quarters of them seen just once. Sequenced sample: PBMCs. The origin of the receptors is a man between 35 and 55 years old in good health and CMV-seropositive.

The J gene is TRBJ2-5, the V gene TRBV10-1, with D possibly being TRBD2 (5 bases). The germline CDR1 and CDR2 sequences are WNHNN and SYGVQD (reference sequence). The CDR3 totals 15 residues. V lost 2 bases to trimming and J lost 3 bases, with 13 bases between them. As DNA, the CDR3 is TGCGCCAGCAGTGAGCGTCTCGGGGAAAAAGAGACCCAGTACTTC. This codes for CASSERLGEKETQYF.

This clone appeared a few times. The rearrangement uses TRBV7-9 and TRBJ1-2; tentative D call: TRBD1 (5 bases). V dropped 3 bases and J dropped 6 bases, with 11 bases sitting between them. Germline V gives CDR1 SEHNR, CDR2 FQNEAQ (reference sequence). This CDR3 has 13 residues. The CDR3 is CASSLGLENGYTF. The DNA for the CDR3 is TGTGCCAGCAGCTTGGGGCTAGAGAATGGCTACACCTTC.

This clone has just a few counts. V is TRBV28 and J is TRBJ2-5; D may be TRBD1 (5 bases). Between the trimmed V and J ends, which lost 2 bases and 5 bases, there was a span of 15 bases. The CDR3 sequence is 15 residues long. CDR1 is MDHEN and CDR2 is SYDVKM in the germline V gene. The CDR3 DNA follows: TGTGCCAGCAGTTTAGCGGACACCACCGGGGAGACCCAGTACTTC. It translates to CASSLADTTGETQYF.

The chain joins TRBV5-1 to TRBJ2-1; 9 nucleotides agree with TRBD1. V was clipped by 4 bases and J by 7 bases; unmatched bases: 12. CDR1 and CDR2 (germline): SGHRS, YFSETQ. The CDR3 contains 16 residues. The CDR3 DNA reads as TGCGCCAGCAGCCGTACAGGGGGCGGAGGGGCGAATGAGCAGTTCTTC. The encoded protein is CASSRTGGGGANEQFF.

The chain recombines TRBV4-1 with TRBJ2-1; D may be TRBD2 (5 bases). This CDR3 is built from 15 residues. Germline V gene sequence: CDR1 MGHRA, CDR2 YSYEKL. V was pared by 0 bases and J by 1 base, with 7 bases between. This CDR3 is CASSQDRGSYNEQFF. The CDR3 coding sequence is TGCGCCAGCAGCCAAGATCGCGGGTCCTACAATGAGCAGTTCTTC.

V gene TRBV30 combines with J gene TRBJ2-2, with 10 bases identical to TRBD2. CDR3 size: 14 residues. Germline V gene lookup returns CDR1 GTSNPN and CDR2 SVGIG (reference sequence). V was pared by 8 bases and J by 2 bases, with 5 bases of the junction left unmatched. CDR3 nucleotide sequence: TGTGCCGCCGGACTAGCGGCTAACACCGGGGAGCTGTTTTTT. This sequence encodes CAAGLAANTGELFF.

The chain is built from TRBV6-5 and TRBJ2-3, with 8 nucleotides matching TRBD2. Germline lookup yields CDR1 MNHEY and CDR2 SVGAGI. This CDR3 has 15 residues. With 2 bases clipped from V and 3 bases from J, the junction kept 4 bases outside the gene matches. The chain's CDR3 is CASSYRGGRTDTQYF. As DNA, the CDR3 is TGTGCCAGCAGTTACCGGGGGGGACGGACAGATACGCAGTATTTT.

The rearrangement joins TRBV9 to TRBJ2-1; TRBD2 might be the D (5 bases). Trimming pared 0 bases from V and 10 bases from J, leaving 11 bases between. Germline assignment: CDR1 SGDLS and CDR2 YYNGEE. This CDR3 spans 13 amino acids. CDR3 nucleotide sequence: TGTGCCAGCAGCGTAGGAGGGAGTAGGGAGCAGTTCTTC. Translated: CASSVGGSREQFF. The whole variable domain, filled in from reference TRBV9 and TRBJ2-1, reads DSGVTQTPKHLITATGQRVTLRCSPRSGDLSVYWYQQSLDQGLQFLIQYYNGEERAKGNILERFSAQQFPDLHSELNLSSLELGDSALYFCASSVGGSREQFFGPGTRLTVL.

This clone was found a few times. The gene calls are TRBV14 and TRBJ2-7; D is possibly TRBD1 (6 bases). CDR1 and CDR2 (germline): SGHDN, FVKESK. Trimming shortened V by 4 bases and J by 12 bases, and 16 bases separated the two germline ends. The CDR3 runs to 12 residues. The CDR3 nucleotides read TGTGCCAGCAGCCCGGGACACTTCAGAGGGTACGTC. Protein product: CASSPGHFRGYV.

This clone is a singleton in its sample. CDR3 coding DNA: TGTGCCAGCACCCAGACACGGACTAGCGGGAGAGGGAACGAGCAGTACTTC. This gives the protein CASTQTRTSGRGNEQYF. The chain carries TRBV2 and TRBJ2-7; TRBD2 matches at 13 bases. The CDR3 has 17 residues. V shed 7 bases, J shed 5 bases, and the junction held 14 bases outside the gene matches. Germline-derived CDR1 and CDR2 are SNHLY and FYNNEI.

The chain joins TRBV10-2 to TRBJ2-2, with 12 bases lining up with TRBD1. This CDR3 comprises 17 residues. Germline-derived CDR1 and CDR2 are WSHSY and SAAADI. With 2 bases clipped from V and 6 bases from J, the junction kept 7 bases outside the gene matches. CDR3 sequence: CASSEHTGTGGPGELFF. CDR3 coding DNA: TGCGCCAGCAGTGAGCATACCGGGACAGGGGGCCCCGGGGAGCTGTTTTTT.

This clone has just a few counts. The chain links TRBV5-5 to TRBJ1-2, with 7 bases fitting TRBD1. V was pared by 2 bases and J by 3 bases, with 10 bases of the junction left unmatched. The CDR3 has 16 residues. Germline CDR1 reads SGHKS; CDR2 reads YYEKEE (reference sequence). The CDR3 reads CASSFRLTGADYGYTF. CDR3 in DNA: TGTGCCAGCAGCTTTAGACTCACAGGGGCGGACTATGGCTACACCTTC. The full variable domain, in which reference TRBV5-5 and TRBJ1-2 provide the parts outside the CDR3, is DAGVTQSPTHLIKTRGQQVTLRCSPISGHKSVSWYQQVLGQGPQFIFQYYEKEERGRGNFPDRFSARQFPNYSSELNVNALLLGDSALYLCASSFRLTGADYGYTFGSGTRLTVV.

This clone appeared a few times. The V gene is TRBV5-1, the J gene TRBJ2-1; TRBD2 matches at 10 bases. V was clipped by 0 bases and J by 8 bases; unmatched bases: 8. This CDR3 contains 16 residues. Per the germline V gene, CDR1 is SGHRS and CDR2 is YFSETQ. The CDR3 sequence is CASSLVLAGAGDEQFF. CDR3 sequence (DNA): TGCGCCAGCAGCTTGGTCCTAGCGGGAGCGGGGGATGAGCAGTTCTTC.

The chain employs TRBV6-1 and TRBJ2-3; the match to TRBD1 covers 9 bases. From germline, CDR1 is MNHNS and CDR2 SASEGT. The CDR3 totals 15 residues. The ends lost 8 bases at V and 6 bases at J; junction bases unmatched: 12. CDR3 amino acids: CASLWRTGEGDTQYF. The CDR3 coding sequence is TGTGCCAGCCTCTGGAGGACAGGGGAAGGGGATACGCAGTATTTT.

This clone was observed a few times. This chain joins TRBV4-1 and TRBJ2-1; 9 bases are a match to TRBD1. Germline V gene sequence: CDR1 MGHRA, CDR2 YSYEKL. The V gene end was trimmed by 3 bases and the J gene end by 3 bases; junction bases not matched to a gene: 6. CDR3 length: 16 residues. Here the CDR3 reads CASSQATGGIYNEQFF. The CDR3 DNA sequence: TGCGCCAGCAGCCAGGCGACAGGGGGGATCTACAATGAGCAGTTCTTC.

This clone was found many times. This chain links TRBV7-9 with TRBJ2-3; the D gene is possibly TRBD1 (6 bases). The germline V and J ends were trimmed by 6 bases and 3 bases, with 16 bases remaining between them. This CDR3 contains 15 residues. Germline CDR1 SEHNR, CDR2 FQNEAQ (reference sequence). CDR3 nucleotide sequence: TGTGCCAGCAGTAGGACAGTGGCGGCAACAGATACGCAGTATTTT. Protein product: CASSRTVAATDTQYF.

The gene calls are TRBV6-1 and TRBJ1-2; 9 bases line up with TRBD1. The CDR3 is 15 residues long. Trimming took 2 bases from V and 7 from J; bases not matched to a gene: 8. Germline CDR1 is MNHNS and CDR2 is SASEGT. CDR3 sequence: CASSELFGTGSGYTF. The CDR3 nucleotides read TGTGCCAGCAGTGAACTTTTTGGGACAGGGTCTGGCTACACCTTC.

This clone was found a few times. The chain joins TRBV6-6 to TRBJ1-2; 9 nucleotides align to TRBD1. CDR1 and CDR2 (germline): MNHNY, SVGAGI (reference sequence). V lost 6 bases and J lost 5; bases outside the gene matches: 7. This CDR3 has 14 residues. CDR3 amino acids: CASSPRQGVYGYTF. The DNA for the CDR3 is TGTGCCAGCAGCCCTAGACAGGGGGTGTATGGCTACACCTTC.

This clone was detected only a few times. V gene TRBV18 combines with J gene TRBJ2-6, with 7 bases fitting TRBD1. Germline CDR1 KGHSH, CDR2 LQKENI. J lost 2 bases, V lost 5 bases, and 3 bases had no gene match. The CDR3 loop spans 15 amino acids. CDR3 loop: CASSSTGTGANVLTF. The CDR3, as DNA: TGTGCCAGCTCATCGACAGGGACTGGGGCCAACGTCCTGACTTTC.

The V call is TRBV11-2, the J call TRBJ2-1; 10 bases are a match to TRBD1. Germline CDR1 SGHAT, CDR2 FQNNGV. V was clipped by 5 bases and J by 9 bases; unmatched bases: 13. The CDR3 runs 16 residues. The CDR3 spells CASSPMRDRGPCEQFF. DNA of the CDR3: TGTGCCAGCAGCCCGATGAGGGACAGGGGTCCATGTGAGCAGTTCTTC.

V is TRBV4-1 and J is TRBJ2-4, with 7 bases matching TRBD2. Germline assignment: CDR1 MGHRA and CDR2 YSYEKL. CDR3 size: 18 residues. V lost 2 bases and J lost 3; bases outside the gene matches: 13. CDR3 bases: TGCGCCAGCAGCCAATCAGGTGGGAGGGCCGGGGGCAAAAACATTCAGTACTTC. Protein product: CASSQSGGRAGGKNIQYF.